Reported below is one T cell receptor (beta chain). Its specificity is not known. The entry originates in a study of memory CD4+ T cells and cytomegalovirus serostatus. The sort gate was single viable CD3+CD4+CD8-CD45RO+ cells for memory CD4+ T cells. Study results and caveats: CMV serostatus prediction reached median AUC 0.95, or 0.91 with US-trained model.

In the authors' methods: After removing out-of-frame reads, 2 million to 2.5 million distinct TCRbeta sequences remained. Only in-frame clones appear in the TCRdb table, and some are missing; sequencing was by immunoSEQ multiplex PCR. D and trimming come from the DNA, and the V and J calls and clone size come from that table. This sample has 61,000 or so clones, with roughly 75% found just once. The receptor's source is an adult in good health and CMV-seronegative. Some clones in this sample may be carry-over from other donors' samples. The sample taken for sequencing was memory CD4+ T cells from blood.

In DNA, the CDR3 is TGCAGCGTAGAAAGGACTAGCAGCGGCGAGCAGTACTTC. Translation gives CSVERTSSGEQYF. V is TRBV29-1 and J is TRBJ2-7; TRBD2 matches 8 bases. The V gene's germline CDR1 is SQVTM and CDR2 ANQGSEA. Trimming removed 6 bases from V and 6 bases from J; junction bases left unmatched: 10. The CDR3 has 13 amino acids.